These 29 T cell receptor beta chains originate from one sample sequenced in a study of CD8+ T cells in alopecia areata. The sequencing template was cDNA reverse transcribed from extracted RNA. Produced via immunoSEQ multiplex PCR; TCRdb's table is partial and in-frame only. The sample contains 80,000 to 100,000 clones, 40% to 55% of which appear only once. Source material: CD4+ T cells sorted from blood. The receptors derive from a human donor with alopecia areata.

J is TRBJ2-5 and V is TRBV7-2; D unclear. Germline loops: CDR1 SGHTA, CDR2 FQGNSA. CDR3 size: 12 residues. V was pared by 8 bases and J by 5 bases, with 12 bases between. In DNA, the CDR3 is TGTGCCAGCGGCGGACGATCGGAGACCCAGTACTTC. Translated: CASGGRSETQYF. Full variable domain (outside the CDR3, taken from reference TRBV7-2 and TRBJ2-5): GAGVSQSPSNKVTEKGKDVELRCDPISGHTALYWYRQSLGQGLEFLIYFQGNSAPDKSGLPSDRFSAERTGGSVSTLTIQRTQQEDSAVYLCASGGRSETQYFGPGTRLLVL.

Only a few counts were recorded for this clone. CDR3 in amino acids: CSVVSSGRAYEQYF. CDR3 bases: TGCAGCGTTGTATCTAGCGGGAGGGCGTACGAGCAGTACTTC. J is TRBJ2-7 and V is TRBV29-1, with 12 bases fitting TRBD2. The CDR3 sequence is 14 residues long. CDR1 SQVTM and CDR2 ANQGSEA come from the germline V gene. V lost 4 bases to trimming and J lost 4 bases; unmatched junction nucleotides: 5.

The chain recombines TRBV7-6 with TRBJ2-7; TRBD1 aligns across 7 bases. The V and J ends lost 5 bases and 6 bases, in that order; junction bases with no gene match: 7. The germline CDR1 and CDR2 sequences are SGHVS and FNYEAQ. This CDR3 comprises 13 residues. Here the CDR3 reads CASSRATGIEQYF. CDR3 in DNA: TGTGCCAGCAGCCGCGCGACAGGGATCGAGCAGTACTTC.

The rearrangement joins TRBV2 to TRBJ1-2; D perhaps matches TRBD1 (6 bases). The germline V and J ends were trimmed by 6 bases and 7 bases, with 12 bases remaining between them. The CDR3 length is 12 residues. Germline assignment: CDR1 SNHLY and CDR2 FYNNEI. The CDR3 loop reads CASRRGEAGYTF. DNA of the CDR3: TGTGCCAGCAGGAGGGGGGAAGCTGGCTACACCTTC.

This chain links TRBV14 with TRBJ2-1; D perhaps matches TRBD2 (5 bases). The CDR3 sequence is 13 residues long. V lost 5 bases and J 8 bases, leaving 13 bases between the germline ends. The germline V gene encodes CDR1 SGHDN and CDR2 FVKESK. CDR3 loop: CASSVLRGDEQFF. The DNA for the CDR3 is TGTGCCAGCAGCGTCCTTCGGGGAGATGAGCAGTTCTTC.

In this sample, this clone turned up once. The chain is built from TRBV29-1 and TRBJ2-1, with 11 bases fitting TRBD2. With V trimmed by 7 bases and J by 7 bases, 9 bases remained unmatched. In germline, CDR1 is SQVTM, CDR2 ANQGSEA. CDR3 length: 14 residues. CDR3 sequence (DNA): TGCAGCGGGGAAACTAGCGGGAGTGGGAATGAGCAGTTCTTC. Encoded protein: CSGETSGSGNEQFF.

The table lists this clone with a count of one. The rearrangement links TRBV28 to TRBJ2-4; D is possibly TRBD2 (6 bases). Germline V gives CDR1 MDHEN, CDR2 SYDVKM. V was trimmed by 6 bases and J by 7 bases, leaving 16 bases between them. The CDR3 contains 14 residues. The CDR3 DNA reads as TGTGCCAGCAGCTGGACGGGGGTTGAGAACATTCAGTACTTC. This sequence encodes CASSWTGVENIQYF.

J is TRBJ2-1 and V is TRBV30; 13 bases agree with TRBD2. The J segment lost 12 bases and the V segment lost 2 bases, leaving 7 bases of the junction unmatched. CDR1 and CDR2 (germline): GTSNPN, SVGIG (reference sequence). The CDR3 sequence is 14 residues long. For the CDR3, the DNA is TGTGCCTGGAGTACCGGGACTAGCGGGAACGCGCAGTTCTTC. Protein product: CAWSTGTSGNAQFF.

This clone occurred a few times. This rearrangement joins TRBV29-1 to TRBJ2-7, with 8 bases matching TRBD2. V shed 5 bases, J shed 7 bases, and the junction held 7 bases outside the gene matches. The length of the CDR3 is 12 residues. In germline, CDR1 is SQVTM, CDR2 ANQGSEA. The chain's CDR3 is CSVSSGGLEQYF. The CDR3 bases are TGCAGCGTTAGTTCGGGGGGGTTGGAGCAGTACTTC.

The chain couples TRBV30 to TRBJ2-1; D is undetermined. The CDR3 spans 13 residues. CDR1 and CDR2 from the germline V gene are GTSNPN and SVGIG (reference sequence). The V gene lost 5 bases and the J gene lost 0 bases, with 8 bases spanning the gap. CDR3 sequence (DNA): TGTGCCTGGGTCCACGGCTCCTACAATGAGCAGTTCTTC. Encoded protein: CAWVHGSYNEQFF.

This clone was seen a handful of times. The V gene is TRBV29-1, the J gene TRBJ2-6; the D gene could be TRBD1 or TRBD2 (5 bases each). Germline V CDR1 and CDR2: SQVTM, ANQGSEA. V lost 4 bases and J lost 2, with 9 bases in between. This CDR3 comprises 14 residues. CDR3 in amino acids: CSVVGGAGANVLTF. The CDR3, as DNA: TGCAGCGTTGTTGGGGGAGCTGGGGCCAACGTCCTGACTTTC.

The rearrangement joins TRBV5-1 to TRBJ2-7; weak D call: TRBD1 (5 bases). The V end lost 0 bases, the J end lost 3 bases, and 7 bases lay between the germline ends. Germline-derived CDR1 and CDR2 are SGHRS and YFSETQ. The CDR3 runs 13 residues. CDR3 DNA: TGCGCCAGCAGCTTGGGGGGCTTCTACGAGCAGTACTTC. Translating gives CASSLGGFYEQYF.

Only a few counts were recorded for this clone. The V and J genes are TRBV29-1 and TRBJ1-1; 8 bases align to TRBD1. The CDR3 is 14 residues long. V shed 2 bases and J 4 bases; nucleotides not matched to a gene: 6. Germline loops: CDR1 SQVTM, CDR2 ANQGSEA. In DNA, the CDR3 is TGCAGCGTTGAACTCGGACAGGGAATCACTGAAGCTTTCTTT. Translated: CSVELGQGITEAFF. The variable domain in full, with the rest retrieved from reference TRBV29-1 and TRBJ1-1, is SAVISQKPSRDICQRGTSLTIQCQVDSQVTMMFWYRQQPGQSLTLIATANQGSEATYESGFVIDKFPISRPNLTFSTLTVSNMSPEDSSIYLCSVELGQGITEAFFGQGTRLTVV.

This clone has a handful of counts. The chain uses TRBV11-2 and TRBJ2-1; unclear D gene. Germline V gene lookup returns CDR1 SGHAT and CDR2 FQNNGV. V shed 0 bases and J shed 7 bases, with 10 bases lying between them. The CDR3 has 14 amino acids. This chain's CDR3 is CASSLDLMGNEQFF. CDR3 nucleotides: TGTGCCAGCAGCTTAGATCTAATGGGAAATGAGCAGTTCTTC. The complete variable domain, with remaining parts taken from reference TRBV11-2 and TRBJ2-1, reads EAGVAQSPRYKIIEKRQSVAFWCNPISGHATLYWYQQILGQGPKLLIQFQNNGVVDDSQLPKDRFSAERLKGVDSTLKIQPAKLEDSAVYLCASSLDLMGNEQFFGPGTRLTVL.

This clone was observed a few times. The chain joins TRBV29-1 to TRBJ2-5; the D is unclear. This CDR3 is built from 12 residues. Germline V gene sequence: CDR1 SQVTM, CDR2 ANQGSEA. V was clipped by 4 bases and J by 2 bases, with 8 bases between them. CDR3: CSVGADQETQYF. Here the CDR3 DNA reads TGCAGCGTTGGGGCTGATCAAGAGACCCAGTACTTC. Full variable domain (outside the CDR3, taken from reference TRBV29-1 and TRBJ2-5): SAVISQKPSRDICQRGTSLTIQCQVDSQVTMMFWYRQQPGQSLTLIATANQGSEATYESGFVIDKFPISRPNLTFSTLTVSNMSPEDSSIYLCSVGADQETQYFGPGTRLLVL.

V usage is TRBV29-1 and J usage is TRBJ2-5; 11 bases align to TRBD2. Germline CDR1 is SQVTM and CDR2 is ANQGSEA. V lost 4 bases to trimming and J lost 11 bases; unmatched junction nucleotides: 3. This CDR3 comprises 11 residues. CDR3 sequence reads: CSVGLAGGQYF. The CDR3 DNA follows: TGCAGCGTTGGCCTAGCGGGGGGACAGTACTTC.

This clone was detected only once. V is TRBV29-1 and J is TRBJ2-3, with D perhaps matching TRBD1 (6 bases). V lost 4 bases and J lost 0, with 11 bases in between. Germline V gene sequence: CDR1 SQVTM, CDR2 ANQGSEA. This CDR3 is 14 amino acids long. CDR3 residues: CSVAGTPSTDTQYF. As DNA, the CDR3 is TGCAGCGTTGCCGGGACACCTAGCACAGATACGCAGTATTTT.

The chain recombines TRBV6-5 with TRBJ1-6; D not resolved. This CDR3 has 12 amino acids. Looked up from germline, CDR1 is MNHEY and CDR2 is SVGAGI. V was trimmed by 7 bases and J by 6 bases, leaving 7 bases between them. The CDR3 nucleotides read TGTGCCAGCAAAGATGGTAATTCACCCCTCCACTTT. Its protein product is CASKDGNSPLHF.

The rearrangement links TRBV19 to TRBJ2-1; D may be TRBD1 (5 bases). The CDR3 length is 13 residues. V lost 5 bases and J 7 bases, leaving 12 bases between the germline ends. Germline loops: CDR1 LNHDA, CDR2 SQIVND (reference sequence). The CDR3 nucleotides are TGTGCCAGTAGTGGGGCCGTTAGGAATGAGCAGTTCTTC. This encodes CASSGAVRNEQFF.

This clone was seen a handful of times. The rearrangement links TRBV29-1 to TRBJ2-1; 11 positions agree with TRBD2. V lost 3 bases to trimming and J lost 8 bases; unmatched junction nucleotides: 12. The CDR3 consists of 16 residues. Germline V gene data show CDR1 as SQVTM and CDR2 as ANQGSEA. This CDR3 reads CSVDPRVAGGRDEQFF. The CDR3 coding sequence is TGCAGCGTTGACCCACGGGTAGCGGGAGGGCGGGATGAGCAGTTCTTC.

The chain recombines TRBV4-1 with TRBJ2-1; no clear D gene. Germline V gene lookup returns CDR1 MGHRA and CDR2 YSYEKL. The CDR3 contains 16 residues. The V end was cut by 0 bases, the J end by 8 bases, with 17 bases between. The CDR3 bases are TGCGCCAGCAGCCAAGATTTCGGGCTACCGACGGATGAGCAGTTCTTC. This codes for CASSQDFGLPTDEQFF.

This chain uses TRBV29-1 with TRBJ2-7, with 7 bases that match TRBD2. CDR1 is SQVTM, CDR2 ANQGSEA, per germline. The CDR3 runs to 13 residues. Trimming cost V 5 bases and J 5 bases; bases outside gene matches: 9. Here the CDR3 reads CSVRREWGDEQYF. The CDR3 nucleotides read TGCAGCGTTAGGCGGGAGTGGGGTGACGAGCAGTACTTC.

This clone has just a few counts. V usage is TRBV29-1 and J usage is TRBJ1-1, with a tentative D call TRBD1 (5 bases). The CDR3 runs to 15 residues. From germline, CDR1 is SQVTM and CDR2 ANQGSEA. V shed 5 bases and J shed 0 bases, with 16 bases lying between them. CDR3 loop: CSVYARQNLNTEAFF. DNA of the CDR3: TGCAGCGTTTACGCCCGACAGAACTTGAACACTGAAGCTTTCTTT.

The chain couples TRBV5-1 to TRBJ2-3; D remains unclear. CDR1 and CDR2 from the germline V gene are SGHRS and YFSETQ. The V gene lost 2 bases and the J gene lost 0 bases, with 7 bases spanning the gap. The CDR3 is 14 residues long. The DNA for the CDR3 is TGCGCCAGCAGCTTCGGCCAGAGCACAGATACGCAGTATTTT. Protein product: CASSFGQSTDTQYF.

This CDR3 is CSVEGQEHTGELFF. CDR3 nucleotide sequence: TGCAGCGTTGAAGGACAAGAACACACCGGGGAGCTGTTTTTT. V gene TRBV29-1 combines with J gene TRBJ2-2, with D uncertain. The CDR3 totals 14 residues. Trimming took off 1 base at V and 3 bases at J, with 9 bases between the two ends. In germline, CDR1 is SQVTM, CDR2 ANQGSEA.

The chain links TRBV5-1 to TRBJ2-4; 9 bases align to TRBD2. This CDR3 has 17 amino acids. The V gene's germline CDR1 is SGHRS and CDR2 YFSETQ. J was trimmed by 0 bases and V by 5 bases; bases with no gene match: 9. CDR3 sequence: CASSPRIAGVAKNIQYF. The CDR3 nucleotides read TGCGCCAGCAGTCCCCGGATAGCGGGGGTAGCCAAAAACATTCAGTACTTC.

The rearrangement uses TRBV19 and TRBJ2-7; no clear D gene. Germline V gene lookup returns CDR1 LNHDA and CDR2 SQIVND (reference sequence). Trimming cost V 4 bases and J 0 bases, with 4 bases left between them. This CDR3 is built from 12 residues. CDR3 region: CASSTSSYEQYF. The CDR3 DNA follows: TGTGCCAGTAGTACTAGCTCCTACGAGCAGTACTTC.

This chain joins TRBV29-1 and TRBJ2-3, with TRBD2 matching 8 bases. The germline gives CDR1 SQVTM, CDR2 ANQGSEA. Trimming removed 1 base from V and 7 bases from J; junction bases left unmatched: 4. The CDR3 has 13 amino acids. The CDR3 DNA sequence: TGCAGCGTTGAAGGAAGCGGGAGCAATACGCAGTATTTT. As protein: CSVEGSGSNTQYF.

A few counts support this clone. The CDR3 DNA reads TGTGCCTGGAGTTCTCAATCCAATGATGAGCAGTTCTTC. This gives the protein CAWSSQSNDEQFF. The gene calls are TRBV30 and TRBJ2-1, with no clear D. In germline, CDR1 is GTSNPN, CDR2 SVGIG (reference sequence). V lost 2 bases to trimming and J lost 8 bases, with 13 bases between them. There are 13 residues in the CDR3.